A selection of T cell receptor beta chains follows, all from one sample in a study of T cell responses to AZD1222 COVID-19 vaccine. Clones were read by immunoSEQ multiplex PCR, and TCRdb kept only the in-frame ones, dropping some. The sample contains about 100,000 clones, around nine tenths of which appear only once. The material sequenced was peripheral blood, taken on day 0 of AZD1222 vaccination. Receptors were obtained from an adult in good health. Both conserved end residues are part of each CDR3. The D gene is left open where the match is weak. A row's size may be missing; if present it is once, few, many or a size class.

abundance	v_gene	j_gene	d_gene	CDR3nt	CDR3aa
-	TRBV27	TRBJ1-2	-	TGTGCCAGCAGCGGGTTTTTGCCTGGTGGCTACACCTTC	CASSGFLPGGYTF
-	TRBV5-6	TRBJ1-5	-	TGTGCCAGCAGCCTCGGGGGGACCCTGGGCAATCAGCCCCAGCATTTT	CASSLGGTLGNQPQHF
-	TRBV27	TRBJ2-7	-	TGTGCCAGCAGCCCGAATTATGGCGAGCAGTACTTC	CASSPNYGEQYF
few	TRBV6-4	TRBJ2-3	-	TGTGCCAGCAGTGACGGGCTAGACACAGATACGCAGTATTTT	CASSDGLDTDTQYF
-	TRBV5-5	TRBJ2-3	TRBD2	TGTGCCAGCAGCGCCTCCGGGGGGGGAGGCACAGATACGCAGTATTTT	CASSASGGGGTDTQYF
once	TRBV30	TRBJ2-7	-	TGTGCCTGGAGCGGGGGCAGGGTCCTGAGCGACGAGCAGTACTTC	CAWSGGRVLSDEQYF
-	TRBV3-1/TRBV3-2	TRBJ1-3	-	TGTGCCAGCAGCCAAAACAGGGATGGAAACACCATATATTTT	CASSQNRDGNTIYF
-	TRBV27	TRBJ2-1	-	TGTGCCAGCAGAGACATCCATGAGCAGTTCTTC	CASRDIHEQFF
once	TRBV27	TRBJ2-5	-	TGTGCCAGCAGTTTATTGGACTGGGGGCAGACCCAGTACTTC	CASSLLDWGQTQYF
-	TRBV6-4	TRBJ2-1	TRBD2	TGTGCCAGCAGCCGGACTAGCGGGATAAACAATGAGCAGTTCTTC	CASSRTSGINNEQFF
-	TRBV7-9	TRBJ1-2	-	TGTGCCAGCAACCACGGAACAGCGCGCCATGGCTACACCTTC	CASNHGTARHGYTF
-	TRBV5-1	TRBJ2-2	-	TGCGCCAGCAGGTCCATGTGGGGCGACACCGGGGAGCTGTTTTTT	CASRSMWGDTGELFF
-	TRBV10-1	TRBJ2-3	-	TGCGCCAGCAGTGAGAATATGGGGACTCCAGCAGATACGCAGTATTTT	CASSENMGTPADTQYF
-	TRBV19	TRBJ2-1	-	TGTGCCAGTAGTACGAGGACAGCTGATTACAATGAGCAGTTCTTC	CASSTRTADYNEQFF
few	TRBV6-5	TRBJ1-1	-	TGTGCCAGCGGGGCAGGGCTTCTTACTTTCTTT	CASGAGLLTFF
-	TRBV11-2	TRBJ2-3	-	TGTGCCAGCACGAAACTGGACGGAAGAGAGGATACGCAGTATTTT	CASTKLDGREDTQYF
-	TRBV9	TRBJ2-3	TRBD2	TGTGCCAGCAGCGTAGACCCGTTTAGCGGGAGGGATACGCAGTATTTT	CASSVDPFSGRDTQYF